This record concerns one TCR beta chain sequence. Its matching antigen is unknown. The source of the sample is a study of T cell responses to AZD1222 COVID-19 vaccine. Notes on the study in general: As reported, nearly half of all spike-specific TCRs target variant regions that are unmutated. Baseline seropositives among AZD1222 recipients totaled only five to seven.

The germline CDR1 and CDR2 sequences are GTSNPN and SVGIG (reference sequence). The CDR3 is 13 residues long. V was clipped by 1 base and J by 4 bases, with 11 bases between them. Assay used: immunoSEQ multiplex PCR; TCRdb lists only in-frame clones, some missing. This sample yields 120,000 to 150,000 clones, of which more than 85% are seen a single time; over 0.85% belongs to the top ten. This chain connects TRBV30 to TRBJ2-7; D is ambiguous. The sequence derives from an adult in good health. The material sequenced was peripheral blood, taken on day 0 of MenACWY control vaccination. The CDR3, as DNA: TGTGCCTGGAGTGAACCAAATAAGTACGAGCAGTACTTC. Protein sequence: CAWSEPNKYEQYF.